These T cell receptor beta chains were read from a single sample in a study of blood T cell repertoires in COVID-19. Profiled with immunoSEQ multiplex PCR; TCRdb holds only in-frame clones, not every one. The sample yields approximately 300,000 clones, around 87% seen once. Input material: peripheral blood. These TCRs come from a woman aged 40 to 49 with COVID-19, enrolled during active disease. CDR3s include the opening cysteine and the closing phenylalanine or tryptophan. A D gene is named only where the DNA matches it firmly. Not all rows give a size; the values are once, few, many and, for expanded clones, a class.

TRBJ1-3	.	TRBV5-5	.	TGTGCCAGCAGCCGTGGACAGGGAAACACCATATATTTT	CASSRGQGNTIYF
TRBJ2-7	.	TRBV2	TRBD2	TGTGCCAGCAGTGCGGTAGCGGGAGGCTTTTACGAGCAGTACTTC	CASSAVAGGFYEQYF
TRBJ2-1	.	TRBV7-6	.	TGTGCCAGCAGCTTAACCCGTGGAGGGTGGCCCTACAATGAGCAGTTCTTC	CASSLTRGGWPYNEQFF
TRBJ1-1	.	TRBV7-2	.	TGTGCCAGCAGCTTTCAGGGGTCAAACACTGAAGCTTTCTTT	CASSFQGSNTEAFF
TRBJ2-7	.	TRBV27	TRBD1	TGTGCCAGCAGTACCCGGGACAGGTTTCTCTACGAGCAGTACTTC	CASSTRDRFLYEQYF
TRBJ2-2	once	TRBV9	TRBD1	TGTGCCAGCAGCCCTAGGACAGGGGGCCTGAACACCGGGGAGCTGTTTTTT	CASSPRTGGLNTGELFF
TRBJ2-6	.	TRBV7-3	.	TGTGCCAGCAGCTTATTAGCGAGGGTCTCTGGGGCCAACGTCCTGACTTTC	CASSLLARVSGANVLTF
TRBJ2-3	once	TRBV7-3	.	TGTGCCAGCAGCCCCTCCTTTTCAGATACGCAGTATTTT	CASSPSFSDTQYF
TRBJ2-2	.	TRBV15	TRBD2	TGTGCCACCAGCAGAGATCGGGGTAGCGGGGACTCCGGGGAGCTGTTTTTT	CATSRDRGSGDSGELFF
TRBJ1-2	.	TRBV2	.	TGTGCCAGCAGTGGGACAGACTATGGCTACACCTTC	CASSGTDYGYTF
TRBJ1-1	.	TRBV18	.	TGTGCCAGCTCACCACCATCCAGAGGGATCGAAGCTTTCTTT	CASSPPSRGIEAFF
TRBJ2-5	once	TRBV18	.	TGTGCCAGCTCACCTTCCGAGGGACTTCATCAAGAGACCCAGTACTTC	CASSPSEGLHQETQYF
TRBJ1-1	.	TRBV7-3	.	TGTGCCAGCAGCTTAGTTTATGGAGACGGTGAAGCTTTCTTT	CASSLVYGDGEAFF
TRBJ1-4	.	TRBV28	.	TGTGCCAGCAGCCTCCTCGGACAGTTTGCAACTAATGAAAAACTGTTTTTT	CASSLLGQFATNEKLFF
TRBJ1-1	.	TRBV18	.	TGTGCCAGCTCACCACTTCAGGGGCAGAAGACTGAAGCTTTCTTT	CASSPLQGQKTEAFF
TRBJ2-2	.	TRBV29-1	TRBD1	TGCAGCGTGCGCACCCCGGGACAGAGGACCGGGGAGCTGTTTTTT	CSVRTPGQRTGELFF
TRBJ2-3	.	TRBV24-1	.	TGTGCCACCAGTGGTAGCTCAGATACGCAGTATTTT	CATSGSSDTQYF
TRBJ2-3	.	TRBV27	.	TGTGCCAGCAGTTTATCGCAGGTTTACACAGATACGCAGTATTTT	CASSLSQVYTDTQYF
TRBJ1-2	.	TRBV6-6	TRBD1	TGTGCCAGCAGTTACGGGCGGGGACAGGGACACGGCTACACCTTC	CASSYGRGQGHGYTF
TRBJ1-5	few	TRBV7-8	.	TGTGCCAGCAGCTTAGTAACGCAGGGGAATCAGCCCCAGCATTTT	CASSLVTQGNQPQHF
TRBJ1-5	.	TRBV30	.	TGTGCCTGGAGTGTCGGGAGGGATCAGCCCCAGCATTTT	CAWSVGRDQPQHF
TRBJ1-1	.	TRBV2	.	TGTGCCAGCATGGAGCAGCCGATGAACACTGAAGCTTTCTTT	CASMEQPMNTEAFF